A single sample is the source of the 18 T cell receptor beta chains below, sequenced in a study of T cell responses to AZD1222 COVID-19 vaccine (dated by TCRdb to the early 2020s). Receptors were amplified or captured by the immunoSEQ multiplex PCR assay. This immuneACCESS table, as held by TCRdb, lists in-frame sequences with V and J called but not all clones. Of the missing ones, under half trace to an unresolved V gene in checked studies; the others have no known cause. The sample table holds fewer than 130,000 clones, of which about nine tenths were seen once. Roughly 2.5% of the sample rests with the top ten. The time point label, as the study defines it: about 28 days (+/-7) after the second vaccine dose. The specimen was peripheral blood, collected 28 days after the second AZD1222 dose. The receptor source for this set is an adult who received the AZD1222 COVID-19 vaccine.

This chain joins TRBV5-4 and TRBJ1-1; the match to TRBD1 covers 7 bases. Germline V gene sequence: CDR1 SGHNT, CDR2 YYREEE (reference sequence). V was pared by 4 bases and J by 7 bases, with 7 bases of the junction left unmatched. The CDR3 extends over 13 amino acids. The CDR3 spells CASSRDRQGEAFF. The CDR3, as DNA: TGTGCCAGCAGCCGGGACCGACAGGGTGAAGCTTTCTTT.

V usage is TRBV6-2 or TRBV6-3 and J usage is TRBJ1-2; D call uncertain. CDR1 is MNHEY and CDR2 is SVGEGT in the germline V gene. The CDR3 is 16 amino acids. V was pared by 2 bases and J by 2 bases, with 15 bases between. CDR3 coding DNA: TGTGCCAGCAGTTACGGTCCGCAGCCCATAAACTATGGCTACACCTTC. It yields the protein CASSYGPQPINYGYTF.

V and J are TRBV13 and TRBJ1-2, with a possible D match to TRBD1 (5 bases). The germline V and J ends were trimmed by 7 bases and 5 bases, with 17 bases remaining between them. The CDR3 has 14 residues. From germline, CDR1 is PRHDT and CDR2 FYEKMQ (reference sequence). The CDR3 nucleotides are TGTGCCAGCACTGATCAGGGCGGGGAATATGGCTACACCTTC. This translates into CASTDQGGEYGYTF.

This sequence joins TRBV6-4 and TRBJ2-7; D is ambiguous. Trimming pared 3 bases from V and 6 bases from J, leaving 15 bases between. CDR1 and CDR2 from the germline V gene are MRHNA and SNTAGT. This CDR3 contains 14 residues. CDR3 sequence: CASSDAPFPPEQYF. Here the CDR3 DNA reads TGTGCCAGCAGTGATGCGCCTTTCCCCCCCGAGCAGTACTTC.

This chain joins TRBV4-3 and TRBJ1-2, with TRBD1 as a possible D gene (5 bases). This CDR3 is 15 amino acids long. V lost 4 bases and J lost 3, with 15 bases in between. Germline values: CDR1 LGHNA, CDR2 YSLEER. The CDR3 reads CASSLDGGEDYGYTF. The CDR3, as DNA: TGCGCCAGCAGCCTGGATGGAGGGGAGGACTATGGCTACACCTTC.

This chain joins TRBV5-1 and TRBJ1-5; perhaps TRBD1 as D (6 bases). V was trimmed by 0 bases and J by 0 bases, leaving 10 bases between them. The CDR3 spans 16 residues. The germline V gene has CDR1 SGHRS and CDR2 YFSETQ. In DNA form, the CDR3 reads TGCGCCAGCAGCTTGGGAACAGGGTATAGCAATCAGCCCCAGCATTTT. It translates to CASSLGTGYSNQPQHF.

This clone has just one count. This chain joins TRBV29-1 and TRBJ1-1, with unresolved D. Trimming shortened V by 4 bases and J by 4 bases, and 10 bases separated the two germline ends. The CDR3 has 12 residues. Germline assignment: CDR1 SQVTM and CDR2 ANQGSEA. CDR3 protein: CSVGTGITEAFF. The CDR3 nucleotides are TGCAGCGTTGGGACTGGGATCACTGAAGCTTTCTTT.

V and J are TRBV10-1 and TRBJ2-7; TRBD2 agrees at 11 bases. The CDR3 totals 14 residues. J was trimmed by 3 bases and V by 4 bases; bases with no gene match: 2. The V gene's germline CDR1 is WNHNN and CDR2 SYGVQD (reference sequence). The CDR3 nucleotides read TGCGCCAGCAGTGGACTAGCGGGGAACTACGAGCAGTACTTC. The encoded protein is CASSGLAGNYEQYF.

V usage is TRBV11-2 and J usage is TRBJ2-7; TRBD2 matches 14 bases. V lost 3 bases to trimming and J lost 4 bases; unmatched junction nucleotides: 5. The CDR3 has 16 residues. Germline assignment: CDR1 SGHAT and CDR2 FQNNGV. The CDR3 DNA reads TGTGCCAGCAGCTTCGACTGGACTAGCGGGAGGTACGAGCAGTACTTC. This codes for CASSFDWTSGRYEQYF.

V gene TRBV4-1 combines with J gene TRBJ1-5; no clear D gene. V shed 1 base and J shed 4 bases, with 2 bases lying between them. Germline V CDR1 and CDR2: MGHRA, YSYEKL. This CDR3 has 12 amino acids. CDR3 nucleotide sequence: TGCGCCAGCAGCCAAGGAAATCAGCCCCAGCATTTT. Its translation is CASSQGNQPQHF.

This sequence joins TRBV11-2 and TRBJ1-3, with unresolved D. Trimming removed 3 bases at V and 0 bases at J, with 12 bases between. The CDR3 contains 16 residues. The V gene's germline CDR1 is SGHAT and CDR2 FQNNGV. The CDR3, as DNA: TGTGCCAGCAGCTTGGGAGCGGGATACTCTGGAAACACCATATATTTT. Translating gives CASSLGAGYSGNTIYF.

The J gene is TRBJ2-1, the V gene TRBV27; D remains unclear. CDR3 length equals 14 residues. Germline CDR1 is MNHEY and CDR2 is SMNVEV (reference sequence). V shed 5 bases and J shed 2 bases, with 10 bases lying between them. The CDR3 nucleotides read TGTGCCAGCAGTCCCCCTGCGGCCTACAATGAGCAGTTCTTC. The encoded protein is CASSPPAAYNEQFF.

V and J are TRBV4-2 and TRBJ1-1; D remains unclear. Germline V gives CDR1 LGHNA, CDR2 YNFKEQ. Between the trimmed V and J ends, which lost 0 bases and 1 base, there was a span of 9 bases. CDR3 size: 15 residues. CDR3: CASSQDPVANTEAFF. In nucleotides, the CDR3 is TGTGCCAGCAGCCAAGATCCTGTGGCGAACACTGAAGCTTTCTTT.

The chain links TRBV2 to TRBJ2-7, with D perhaps TRBD1 (5 bases). The length of the CDR3 is 11 residues. Germline values: CDR1 SNHLY, CDR2 FYNNEI. V dropped 6 bases and J dropped 3 bases, with 6 bases sitting between them. The CDR3 coding sequence is TGTGCCAGCAGAGGGGTCTACGAGCAGTACTTC. Protein product: CASRGVYEQYF.

The chain carries TRBV30 and TRBJ1-2; tentatively, D is TRBD1 (6 bases). This CDR3 contains 12 residues. Deletions cut 3 bases from V and 4 bases from J, with 9 bases between. In germline, CDR1 is GTSNPN, CDR2 SVGIG (reference sequence). The CDR3 protein is CAWSGGLYGYTF. CDR3 DNA: TGTGCCTGGAGCGGGGGCCTCTATGGCTACACCTTC.

This chain connects TRBV6-5 to TRBJ2-7; D perhaps matches TRBD2 (6 bases). From germline, CDR1 is MNHEY and CDR2 SVGAGI. CDR3 length: 13 residues. V gave up 5 bases and J gave up 4 bases, with 12 bases separating them. In nucleotides, the CDR3 is TGTGCCAGCAGTCAAAACCGGGGGTACGAGCAGTACTTC. It translates to CASSQNRGYEQYF.

This clone came up a few times. The chain uses TRBV3-1 (or the pseudogene TRBV3-2) and TRBJ2-3; weak D call: TRBD2 (6 bases). The CDR3 is 15 residues long. V was trimmed by 4 bases and J by 0 bases, leaving 11 bases between them. The V gene's germline CDR1 is LGHDT and CDR2 YNNKEL (reference sequence). CDR3 region: CASSLGTASTDTQYF. The CDR3 region has the DNA TGTGCCAGCAGCCTGGGGACTGCTAGCACAGATACGCAGTATTTT.

This chain connects TRBV5-1 to TRBJ1-2; D unresolved. The V and J ends lost 0 bases and 4 bases respectively, with 13 bases between them. The CDR3 has 15 residues. Germline assignment: CDR1 SGHRS and CDR2 YFSETQ. As DNA, the CDR3 is TGCGCCAGCAGCTTGGCCACGGGTGACGGCTATGGCTACACCTTC. It is translated as CASSLATGDGYGYTF.